This T cell receptor beta chain was recorded in a study of cytomegalovirus exposure and HLA in healthy donors. As for the study in general: Earlier work reported approximately 110 million unique TCR beta sequences from some 170 million T cells.

The PCR contained 60 Vbeta and 13 Jbeta primers. Assay: immunoSEQ multiplex PCR; the TCRdb copy retains only in-frame clones and omits some. Seen here are about 190,000 clones, 65% to 80% observed once, and the top ten hold approximately 5%. With respect to this clone: Its cognate antigen is unknown.

This CDR3 spans 16 amino acids. Looked up from germline, CDR1 is SGDLS and CDR2 is YYNGEE. V shed 4 bases, J shed 4 bases, and the junction held 13 bases outside the gene matches. Donors showed nominal health when sampled, although they likely had unrecorded immune exposures. Findings and caveats of the study: In a later analysis, at a false discovery rate of 0.05, 17,000 or so TCR beta sequences were associated with HLA alleles. Reportedly, a later analysis found an Asian-associated ancestry cluster had fewer N-insertions than the roughly 700-donor mean.

This TCR was sampled from a man younger than 45 in good health and CMV-seropositive. The specimen sequenced was PBMCs. The rearrangement uses TRBV9 and TRBJ2-7; 8 bases match TRBD2. CDR3 bases: TGTGCCAGCAGCCCCGATTCCGGGGGGGGCGGTTACGAGCAGTACTTC. It translates to CASSPDSGGGGYEQYF.